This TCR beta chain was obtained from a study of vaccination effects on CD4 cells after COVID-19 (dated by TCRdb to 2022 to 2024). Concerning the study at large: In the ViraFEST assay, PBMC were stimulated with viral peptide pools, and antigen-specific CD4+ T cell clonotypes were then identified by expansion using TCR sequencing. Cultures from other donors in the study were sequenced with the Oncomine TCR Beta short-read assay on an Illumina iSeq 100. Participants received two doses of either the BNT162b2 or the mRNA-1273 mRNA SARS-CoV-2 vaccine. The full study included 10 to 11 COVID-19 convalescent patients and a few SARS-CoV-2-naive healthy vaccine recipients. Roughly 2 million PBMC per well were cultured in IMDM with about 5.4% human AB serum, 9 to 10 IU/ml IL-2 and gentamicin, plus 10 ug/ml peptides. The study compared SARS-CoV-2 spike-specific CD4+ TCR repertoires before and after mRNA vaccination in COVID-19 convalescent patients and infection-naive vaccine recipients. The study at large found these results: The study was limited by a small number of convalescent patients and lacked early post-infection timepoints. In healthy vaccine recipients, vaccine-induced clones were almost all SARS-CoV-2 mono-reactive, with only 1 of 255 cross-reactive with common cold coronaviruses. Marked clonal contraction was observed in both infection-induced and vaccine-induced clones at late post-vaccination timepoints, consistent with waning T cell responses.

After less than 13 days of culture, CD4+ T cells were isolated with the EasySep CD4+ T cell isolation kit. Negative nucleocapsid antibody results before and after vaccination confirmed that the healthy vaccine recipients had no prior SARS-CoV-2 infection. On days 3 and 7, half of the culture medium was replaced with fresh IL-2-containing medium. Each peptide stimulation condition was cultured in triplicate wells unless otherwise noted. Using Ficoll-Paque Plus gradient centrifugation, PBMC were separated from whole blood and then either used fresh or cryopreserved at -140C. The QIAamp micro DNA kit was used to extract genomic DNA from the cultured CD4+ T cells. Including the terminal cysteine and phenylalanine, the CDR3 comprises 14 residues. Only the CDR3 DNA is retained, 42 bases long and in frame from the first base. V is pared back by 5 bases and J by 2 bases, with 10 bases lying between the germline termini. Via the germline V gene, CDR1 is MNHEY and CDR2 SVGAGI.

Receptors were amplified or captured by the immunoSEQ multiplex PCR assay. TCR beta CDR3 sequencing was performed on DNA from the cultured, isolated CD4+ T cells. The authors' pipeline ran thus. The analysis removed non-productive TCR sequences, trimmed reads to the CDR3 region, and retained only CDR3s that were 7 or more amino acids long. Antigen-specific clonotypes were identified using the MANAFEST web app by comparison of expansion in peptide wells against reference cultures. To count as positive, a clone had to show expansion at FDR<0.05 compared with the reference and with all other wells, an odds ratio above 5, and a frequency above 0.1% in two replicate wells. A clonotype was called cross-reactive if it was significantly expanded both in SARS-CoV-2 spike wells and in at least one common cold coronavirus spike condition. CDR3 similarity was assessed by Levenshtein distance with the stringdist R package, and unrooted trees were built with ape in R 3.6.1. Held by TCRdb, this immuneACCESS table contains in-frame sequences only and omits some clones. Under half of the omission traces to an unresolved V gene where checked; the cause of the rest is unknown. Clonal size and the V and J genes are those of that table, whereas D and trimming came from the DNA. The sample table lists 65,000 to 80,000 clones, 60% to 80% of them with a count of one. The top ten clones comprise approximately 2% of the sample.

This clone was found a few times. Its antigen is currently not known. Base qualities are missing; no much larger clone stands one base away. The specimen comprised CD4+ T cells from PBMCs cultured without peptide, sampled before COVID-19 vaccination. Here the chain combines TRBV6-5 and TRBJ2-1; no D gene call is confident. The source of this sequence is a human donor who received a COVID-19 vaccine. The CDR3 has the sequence CASSLDETYNEQFF. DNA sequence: TGTGCCAGCAGTCTGGACGAGACCTACAATGAGCAGTTCTTC.